Sequencing of this T cell receptor (beta chain) was carried out in a study of cytomegalovirus exposure and HLA in healthy donors. Overall study results and limits: A few chains tied to CMV proved CMV antigen-specific in vitro. TCR beta chains numbering some 160 were designated cytomegalovirus-associated.

Remarks on this clone: Its antigen is not known.

Trimming took off 5 bases at V and 8 bases at J, with 18 bases between the two ends. The CDR3 is 15 residues long. CDR1 is SEHNR and CDR2 is FQNEAQ in the germline V gene (reference sequence). PCR employed 60 Vbeta and 13 Jbeta primers. This table comes from immunoSEQ multiplex PCR, and its TCRdb copy is limited to in-frame clones, with some not included. The table lists 50,000 or so clones, roughly 81% of them singletons. The sequenced material came from PBMCs. This clonotype was obtained from a middle-aged woman in good health and CMV-seropositive. The chain uses TRBV7-9 and TRBJ1-4; D perhaps matches TRBD1 (6 bases). CDR3 sequence reads: CASSPGGGRTEKLFF. The CDR3 DNA is TGTGCCAGCAGCCCCGGGGGGGGGCGGACGGAAAAACTGTTTTTT. Complete variable domain (other parts from reference TRBV7-9 and TRBJ1-4): DTGVSQNPRHKITKRGQNVTFRCDPISEHNRLYWYRQTLGQGPEFLTYFQNEAQLEKSRLLSDRFSAERPKGSFSTLEIQRTEQGDSAMYLCASSPGGGRTEKLFFGSGTQLSVL.